Following are 14 T cell receptor beta chains from one sample sequenced in a study of graft-versus-host responses after intestinal transplantation. The table came from immunoSEQ multiplex PCR; TCRdb's copy has only in-frame clones and leaves some out. The repertoire includes about 25,000 clones, 90% to 95% of them detected once, and 0.82% sits in the top ten. The sample consisted of PBMCs, taken approximately 32 days after intestinal transplant. These receptors were obtained from a human patient who received an intestinal transplant, so some T cells may come from the graft donor.

V and J are TRBV27 and TRBJ2-1; 7 bases agree with TRBD2. The CDR3 loop spans 17 amino acids. CDR1 is MNHEY and CDR2 is SMNVEV in the germline V gene (reference sequence). The trim removed 9 bases at V and 4 bases at J, leaving 18 bases unmatched. The CDR3 bases are TGTGCCAGTCAAAGGCACCTTTCCGGGACTAATTACAATGAGCAGTTCTTC. Amino acids: CASQRHLSGTNYNEQFF.

The rearrangement uses TRBV6-1 and TRBJ1-2; a possible D gene is TRBD1 (6 bases). Trimming left V 7 bases short and J 8 bases short, with 14 bases between. Germline CDR1 is MNHNS and CDR2 is SASEGT. The CDR3 loop spans 12 amino acids. In nucleotides, the CDR3 is TGTGCCAGCACCGGACAGAGCAAGGGCTACACCTTC. Amino acid sequence: CASTGQSKGYTF.

This rearrangement joins TRBV27 to TRBJ1-1; TRBD1 is a possible D gene (5 bases). The V end lost 9 bases, the J end lost 1 base, and 15 bases lay between the germline ends. Germline V gives CDR1 MNHEY, CDR2 SMNVEV (reference sequence). This CDR3 has 14 amino acids. This CDR3 is CASRKRGSNTEAFF. CDR3 coding DNA: TGTGCCAGTAGAAAAAGGGGCTCGAACACTGAAGCTTTCTTT.

In its sample, this clone was seen once. The chain employs TRBV6-6 and TRBJ2-3; D remains ambiguous. The CDR3 is 13 residues long. Deletions cut 6 bases from V and 4 bases from J, with 11 bases between. The germline V gene has CDR1 MNHNY and CDR2 SVGAGI (reference sequence). CDR3 amino acids: CASSRTQADTQYF. CDR3 in DNA: TGTGCCAGCAGCCGGACCCAAGCAGATACGCAGTATTTT.

This chain links TRBV30 with TRBJ2-7, with D perhaps being TRBD1 or TRBD2 (5 bases each). The CDR3 has 14 residues. CDR1 and CDR2 (germline): GTSNPN, SVGIG (reference sequence). V lost 5 bases and J lost 0, with 14 bases in between. The CDR3 sequence: CAWHRGESSYEQYF. CDR3 in DNA: TGTGCCTGGCACCGAGGGGAAAGCTCCTACGAGCAGTACTTC. Full variable domain (remainder filled in from reference TRBV30 and TRBJ2-7): SQTIHQWPATLVQPVGSPLSLECTVEGTSNPNLYWYRQAAGRGLQLLFYSVGIGQISSEVPQNLSASRPQDRQFILSSKKLLLSDSGFYLCAWHRGESSYEQYFGPGTRLTVT.

The V gene is TRBV5-1, the J gene TRBJ2-1; 7 bases are a match to TRBD2. Germline lookup yields CDR1 SGHRS and CDR2 YFSETQ. With V trimmed by 0 bases and J by 2 bases, 5 bases remained unmatched. The CDR3 covers 16 residues. The CDR3 loop is CASSLVPSGTYNEQFF. CDR3 in DNA: TGCGCCAGCAGCTTGGTGCCTAGCGGAACCTACAATGAGCAGTTCTTC.

The chain is built from TRBV7-3 and TRBJ2-6; 7 nucleotides match TRBD1. Germline trimming cut 4 bases from V and 0 bases from J; bases unmatched to any gene: 3. Germline V gives CDR1 SGHTA, CDR2 FQGTGA. This CDR3 region has 16 residues. CDR3 bases: TGTGCCAGCAGCTATACAGGGGTCTCTGGGGCCAACGTCCTGACTTTC. Translation: CASSYTGVSGANVLTF.

In nucleotides, the CDR3 is TGTGCCTACCACAGGCTCTCTGGAAACACCATATATTTT. Encoded protein: CAYHRLSGNTIYF. The chain joins TRBV30 to TRBJ1-3, with D perhaps TRBD1 (5 bases). Germline V gene lookup returns CDR1 GTSNPN and CDR2 SVGIG (reference sequence). CDR3 length equals 13 residues. V dropped 7 bases and J dropped 0 bases, with 10 bases sitting between them.

J is TRBJ2-7 and V is TRBV19; a weak D match, TRBD1 (6 bases). This CDR3 contains 15 residues. Germline V lookup: CDR1 LNHDA, CDR2 SQIVND (reference sequence). V was pared by 3 bases and J by 0 bases, with 12 bases between. DNA for the CDR3: TGTGCCAGTAGTATGGGGGCGGCCAGCTCCTACGAGCAGTACTTC. Translating gives CASSMGAASSYEQYF. Full variable domain (missing parts from reference TRBV19 and TRBJ2-7): DGGITQSPKYLFRKEGQNVTLSCEQNLNHDAMYWYRQDPGQGLRLIYYSQIVNDFQKGDIAEGYSVSREKKESFPLTVTSAQKNPTAFYLCASSMGAASSYEQYFGPGTRLTVT.

The V gene is TRBV4-1, the J gene TRBJ2-7; 7 bases match TRBD2. With V trimmed by 0 bases and J by 4 bases, 12 bases remained unmatched. Germline CDR1 MGHRA, CDR2 YSYEKL. This CDR3 spans 17 amino acids. The CDR3 here is CASSQEVGVERGYEQYF. CDR3 bases: TGCGCCAGCAGCCAAGAGGTTGGAGTTGAGCGGGGATACGAGCAGTACTTC.

The rearrangement joins TRBV6-5 to TRBJ2-3; 9 bases map to TRBD1. V lost 4 bases, J lost 4 bases, and 9 bases stayed unmatched. The CDR3 length is 16 residues. Germline V gene data show CDR1 as MNHEY and CDR2 as SVGAGI. This CDR3 is CASSFALQGAADTQYF. Here the CDR3 DNA reads TGTGCCAGCAGTTTCGCCCTACAGGGGGCCGCAGATACGCAGTATTTT.

The chain joins TRBV27 to TRBJ1-2; 7 bases match TRBD1. This CDR3 is 12 amino acids long. Germline CDR1 reads MNHEY; CDR2 reads SMNVEV (reference sequence). The V gene end was trimmed by 4 bases and the J gene end by 8 bases; junction bases not matched to a gene: 4. The CDR3, as DNA: TGTGCCAGCAGTTCAACAGGGGAAGGCTACACCTTC. Its translation: CASSSTGEGYTF.

As regards this clone: This CDR3 is also generated by other DNA sequences in the sample. CDR3 sequence reads: CASSWGNIQYF. In DNA form, the CDR3 reads TGTGCCAGCAGTTGGGGAAACATTCAGTACTTC. The V call is TRBV27, the J call TRBJ2-4; D is unclear. CDR3 length equals 11 residues. Trimming shortened V by 4 bases and J by 6 bases, and 4 bases separated the two germline ends. Germline V CDR1 and CDR2: MNHEY, SMNVEV (reference sequence).

This chain connects TRBV29-1 to TRBJ2-7; 12 bases align to TRBD2. Germline V gene lookup returns CDR1 SQVTM and CDR2 ANQGSEA. V gave up 7 bases and J gave up 4 bases; unmatched junction bases: 8. The CDR3 extends over 14 amino acids. This CDR3 is CSASGGDVSYEQYF. DNA for the CDR3: TGCAGCGCTAGCGGGGGGGACGTAAGTTACGAGCAGTACTTC.